The TCR beta chain under discussion was sequenced for a study of T-cell memory formation after mild COVID-19. This CDR3 is 12 amino acids long. Germline-derived CDR1 and CDR2 are ENHRY and SYGVKD. V shed 6 bases and J shed 2 bases, with 8 bases lying between them. This clonotype was seen a few times. TCRdb processed the 5' RACE reads anew with MiXCR; each CDR3 protein has one entry. This sample has approximately 300,000 distinct CDR3 sequences, with around 15% found just once. This TCR derives from a man younger than 35 who had mild COVID-19 (a few samples of this study predate the infection). Cell type and time point are not known. Material for sequencing was PBMCs or a T cell subset sorted from them (not recorded which). V and J are TRBV10-3 and TRBJ2-7, with a possible D match to TRBD1 (5 bases). Written as DNA, the CDR3 is TGTGCCATCAGCGACAGTACCTACGAGCAGTACGTC. This sequence encodes CAISDSTYEQYV.